This T cell receptor beta chain came from a study of blood T cell repertoires in COVID-19. Study context: The origin of the acute and convalescent COVID-19 samples was the United States, Italy and Spain. T cells, B-cell-depleted T cells, or PBMCs provided the cDNA or gDNA that served as material.

Under the authors' procedure: Amplified reference gene primers provided the basis for estimating nucleated cell counts. The table came from immunoSEQ multiplex PCR; TCRdb's copy has only in-frame clones and leaves some out. V, J and clone size reflect that table, while D and trimming were determined from the DNA. The table lists under 100,000 clones, around 87% of them singletons. V lost 6 bases, J lost 4 bases, and 8 bases lay in between. The CDR3 extends over 12 amino acids. Sequenced sample: peripheral blood. V gene TRBV12-3 or TRBV12-4 combines with J gene TRBJ2-3; D is uncertain. The TCR originated in a man aged 35-49 years with acute or convalescent COVID-19. This CDR3 is CASSSVADTQYF. CDR3 sequence (DNA): TGTGCCAGCAGCTCGGTCGCAGATACGCAGTATTTT.